One sample yielded the 30 T cell receptor beta chains listed below, sequenced in a study of beta chain features in type 1 diabetes. Study-wide results and limits: A moderate, significant TCRB CDR3 shortening appeared in type 1 diabetes across four CD4+ subsets.

These TCRs are of unknown antigen specificity. The authors reverse transcribed all of the isolated RNA, so sequencing captured expressed TCRB transcripts. Clones were read by immunoSEQ multiplex PCR, and TCRdb kept only the in-frame ones, dropping some. The repertoire consists of roughly 730,000 clones, with 13% occurring once and the leading ten covering less than 0.025%. Material: naive CD4+ T cells from blood. These TCRs come from a man aged 18 to 29 with type 1 diabetes.

There are a few counts of this clone. The chain recombines TRBV5-1 with TRBJ2-3; 9 positions agree with TRBD1. The CDR3 totals 16 residues. V dropped 4 bases and J dropped 4; count of bases not matched to a gene: 10. Per the germline V gene, CDR1 is SGHRS and CDR2 is YFSETQ. The CDR3, as DNA: TGCGCCAGCAGCAGGGTACAGGGGGCTGTTGCAGATACGCAGTATTTT. Its translation is CASSRVQGAVADTQYF.

The chain links TRBV27 to TRBJ2-7, with TRBD1 as a possible D gene (5 bases). The length of the CDR3 is 14 residues. The V gene lost 4 bases and the J gene lost 3 bases, with 13 bases spanning the gap. The germline CDR1 and CDR2 sequences are MNHEY and SMNVEV (reference sequence). CDR3 amino acids: CASSYRGSNYEQYF. Written as DNA, the CDR3 is TGTGCCAGCAGTTATAGGGGCTCGAACTACGAGCAGTACTTC.

This clone was found a few times. The rearrangement uses TRBV20-1 and TRBJ2-7; no definite D call. Trimming shortened V by 7 bases and J by 2 bases, and 9 bases separated the two germline ends. The CDR3 is 11 residues long. The germline CDR1 and CDR2 sequences are DFQATT and SNEGSKA (reference sequence). This chain's CDR3 is CSVQTTYEQYF. CDR3 in DNA: TGCAGTGTCCAGACAACCTACGAGCAGTACTTC.

The rearrangement joins TRBV7-9 to TRBJ2-7, with 13 bases fitting TRBD2. Germline assignment: CDR1 SEHNR and CDR2 FQNEAQ (reference sequence). Unmatched junction bases numbered 1, after V lost 5 bases and J lost 3 bases. The CDR3 totals 14 residues. The CDR3 here is CASSGTSGIYEQYF. CDR3 DNA: TGTGCCAGCAGCGGGACTAGCGGGATCTACGAGCAGTACTTC.

This clone was counted only a few times. The J gene is TRBJ1-1, the V gene TRBV10-3; TRBD1 agrees at 9 bases. The germline V gene encodes CDR1 ENHRY and CDR2 SYGVKD. V was pared by 3 bases and J by 6 bases, with 5 bases of the junction left unmatched. This CDR3 region has 14 residues. The chain's CDR3 is CAISEMDRGSEAFF. The CDR3 DNA follows: TGTGCCATCAGTGAAATGGACAGGGGCTCTGAAGCTTTCTTT.

This clone was observed a few times. The chain couples TRBV5-1 to TRBJ2-1; 9 nucleotides match TRBD1. The germline CDR1 and CDR2 sequences are SGHRS and YFSETQ. Trimming at V came to 4 bases and at J to 0 bases, leaving 8 bases not matched to a gene. The CDR3 runs 17 residues. The CDR3 spells CASSGGQGDFSYNEQFF. CDR3 DNA: TGCGCCAGCAGCGGGGGACAGGGTGACTTCTCCTACAATGAGCAGTTCTTC.

This clone was picked up a small number of times. The chain links TRBV5-6 to TRBJ1-2; maybe TRBD1 (5 bases). V was trimmed by 5 bases and J by 0 bases, leaving 17 bases between them. Per the germline V gene, CDR1 is SGHDT and CDR2 is YYEEEE. The CDR3 length is 16 residues. The CDR3 here is CASSREPDNTNYGYTF. CDR3 bases: TGTGCCAGCAGTCGAGAGCCGGACAATACTAACTATGGCTACACCTTC.

This clone was seen a few times. The chain couples TRBV10-2 to TRBJ2-7; possibly TRBD1 or TRBD2 for D (5 bases each). The CDR3 is 13 residues long. The V gene's germline CDR1 is WSHSY and CDR2 SAAADI. Trimming removed 7 bases from V and 2 bases from J, with 12 bases in between. The CDR3 protein is CASTRDGTYEQYF. The CDR3 DNA is TGCGCCAGCACTAGGGACGGTACCTACGAGCAGTACTTC.

The rearrangement links TRBV7-6 to TRBJ2-7; 7 nucleotides align to TRBD1. V lost 5 bases, J lost 2 bases, and 3 bases stayed unmatched. The CDR3 runs to 13 residues. Looked up from germline, CDR1 is SGHVS and CDR2 is FNYEAQ. The CDR3 here is CASSRQGPYEQYF. CDR3 DNA: TGTGCCAGCAGCCGACAGGGCCCCTACGAGCAGTACTTC.

This chain uses TRBV29-1 with TRBJ1-5; 7 nucleotides align to TRBD1. Trimming at V came to 6 bases and at J to 0 bases, leaving 8 bases not matched to a gene. The CDR3 has 15 residues. Germline V CDR1 and CDR2: SQVTM, ANQGSEA. CDR3 nucleotide sequence: TGCAGCGTCCGCGGACAGGACGATAGCAATCAGCCCCAGCATTTT. This sequence encodes CSVRGQDDSNQPQHF. Complete variable domain (other parts from reference TRBV29-1 and TRBJ1-5): SAVISQKPSRDICQRGTSLTIQCQVDSQVTMMFWYRQQPGQSLTLIATANQGSEATYESGFVIDKFPISRPNLTFSTLTVSNMSPEDSSIYLCSVRGQDDSNQPQHFGDGTRLSIL.

This clone was observed a handful of times. The chain uses TRBV5-1 and TRBJ1-3; no clear D gene. The CDR3 runs 16 residues. Germline CDR1 and CDR2: SGHRS and YFSETQ. V shed 0 bases and J shed 4 bases, with 14 bases lying between them. The CDR3 nucleotides are TGCGCCAGCAGCTTGGAATGGTCCGGCGGAGGAAACACCATATATTTT. This codes for CASSLEWSGGGNTIYF.

The chain carries TRBV6-1 and TRBJ2-1; 8 bases match TRBD2. This CDR3 contains 15 residues. Germline V gives CDR1 MNHNS, CDR2 SASEGT. Losses at the gene ends were 5 bases for V and 2 bases for J; bases not matched to a gene: 5. The CDR3 DNA reads as TGTGCCAGCAGTTCCCGGACTAGCACCTACAATGAGCAGTTCTTC. It translates to CASSSRTSTYNEQFF.

This clone was detected only a few times. The chain employs TRBV6-5 and TRBJ1-5; no clear D gene. Germline CDR1 and CDR2: MNHEY and SVGAGI. The ends were cut back, 5 bases at V and 0 bases at J, with 8 bases in the middle. The CDR3 is 14 residues long. CDR3 loop: CASSPINSNQPQHF. The CDR3 region has the DNA TGTGCCAGCAGTCCCATTAATAGCAATCAGCCCCAGCATTTT.

The J gene is TRBJ1-1, the V gene TRBV2; D gene uncertain. CDR1 and CDR2 from the germline V gene are SNHLY and FYNNEI. The CDR3 length is 13 residues. Trimming took off 6 bases at V and 8 bases at J, with 16 bases between the two ends. The CDR3 nucleotides read TGTGCCAGCAGGGAAACCCCGGCGGAGGAAGCTTTCTTT. Its protein is CASRETPAEEAFF.

There are a few counts of this clone. CDR3 nucleotides: TGTGCCAGCGGAGAGCGGGGGGGGAAGAATCAGCCCCAGCATTTT. Its protein is CASGERGGKNQPQHF. This rearrangement joins TRBV2 to TRBJ1-5; maybe TRBD1 (5 bases). Germline lookup yields CDR1 SNHLY and CDR2 FYNNEI. The CDR3 is 15 amino acids. Trimming removed 8 bases from V and 4 bases from J, with 18 bases in between.

V gene TRBV25-1 combines with J gene TRBJ1-5; D remains ambiguous. The CDR3 runs 13 residues. The germline CDR1 and CDR2 sequences are MGHDK and SYGVNS. Trimming removed 5 bases from V and 2 bases from J, with 7 bases in between. The CDR3 region is CASSSAGNQPQHF. The CDR3 nucleotides read TGTGCCAGCAGTTCGGCGGGCAATCAGCCCCAGCATTTT. The full variable domain, completed using reference TRBV25-1 and TRBJ1-5, is EADIYQTPRYLVIGTGKKITLECSQTMGHDKMYWYQQDPGMELHLIHYSYGVNSTEKGDLSSESTVSRIRTEHFPLTLESARPSHTSQYLCASSSAGNQPQHFGDGTRLSIL.

This clone was seen more than once but under ten times. The gene calls are TRBV28 and TRBJ2-7; 7 nucleotides agree with TRBD1. The CDR3 loop spans 14 amino acids. V lost 6 bases, J lost 2 bases, and 7 bases stayed unmatched. CDR1 and CDR2 from the germline V gene are MDHEN and SYDVKM. The CDR3 loop is CASSSRTGPYEQYF. The CDR3 DNA is TGTGCCAGCAGCTCCCGGACAGGCCCCTACGAGCAGTACTTC.

This clone has only a few counts. V is TRBV18 and J is TRBJ2-3, with 11 bases matching TRBD2. J gave up 3 bases and V 8 bases, and 10 bases lay outside the gene matches. Looked up from germline, CDR1 is KGHSH and CDR2 is LQKENI. The CDR3 has 16 amino acids. The CDR3 DNA reads TGTGCCAGCCCTTCTACGACTAGCGGGGAGACAGATACGCAGTATTTT. Translating it yields CASPSTTSGETDTQYF.

This clone turned up a few times. The chain links TRBV30 to TRBJ1-1, with D perhaps TRBD1 (5 bases). Trimming removed 1 base at V and 4 bases at J, with 10 bases between. The length of the CDR3 is 13 residues. Germline-derived CDR1 and CDR2 are GTSNPN and SVGIG (reference sequence). The chain's CDR3 is CAWSAGPGTEAFF. The CDR3 nucleotides read TGTGCCTGGAGTGCGGGGCCCGGCACTGAAGCTTTCTTT.

This clone was seen a few times. The chain carries TRBV6-1 and TRBJ2-3; possibly TRBD1 for D (6 bases). Per the germline V gene, CDR1 is MNHNS and CDR2 is SASEGT. This CDR3 is built from 14 residues. With 10 bases removed from V and 0 bases from J, the gap between germline ends came to 14 bases. In DNA form, the CDR3 reads TGTGCCACCCAAGGGCAGGGGAGCACAGATACGCAGTATTTT. Amino acid sequence: CATQGQGSTDTQYF.

This rearrangement joins TRBV11-2 to TRBJ2-4; D is perhaps TRBD2 (6 bases). Trimming stripped 2 bases from V and 0 bases from J, with 14 bases between. This CDR3 contains 17 residues. From germline, CDR1 is SGHAT and CDR2 FQNNGV. CDR3 amino acids: CASSLSGFGLAKNIQYF. In DNA form, the CDR3 reads TGTGCCAGCAGCTTAAGCGGGTTTGGACTAGCCAAAAACATTCAGTACTTC.

CDR3 DNA: TGTGCCAGCAGCGTTACGGCTAGCGGGGGGGAGTACAATGAGCAGTTCTTC. Translation gives CASSVTASGGEYNEQFF. The J gene is TRBJ2-1, the V gene TRBV9; TRBD2 matches at 12 bases. CDR1 is SGDLS, CDR2 YYNGEE, per germline. The CDR3 has 17 residues. The trim removed 2 bases at V and 4 bases at J, leaving 7 bases unmatched.

This clone was found a few times. V gene TRBV2 combines with J gene TRBJ1-6, with D perhaps matching TRBD1 (5 bases). The germline V gene has CDR1 SNHLY and CDR2 FYNNEI. Deletions cut 8 bases from V and 9 bases from J, with 20 bases between. The CDR3 loop spans 15 amino acids. The CDR3 is CASAAQGDTSSPLHF. CDR3 DNA: TGTGCCAGCGCGGCCCAGGGCGATACCAGTTCACCCCTCCACTTT. Supplemented by reference TRBV2 and TRBJ1-6, the full variable domain reads EPEVTQTPSHQVTQMGQEVILRCVPISNHLYFYWYRQILGQKVEFLVSFYNNEISEKSEIFDDQFSVERPDGSNFTLKIRSTKLEDSAMYFCASAAQGDTSSPLHFGNGTRLTVT.

V is TRBV6-5 and J is TRBJ1-2; TRBD1 matches 7 bases. The V and J ends lost 4 bases and 7 bases, in that order; junction bases with no gene match: 9. CDR3 length: 14 amino acids. Germline V CDR1 and CDR2: MNHEY, SVGAGI. The CDR3 region has the DNA TGTGCCAGCAGTTTCGAGGGGGCGAGTCGTGGCTACACCTTC. This sequence encodes CASSFEGASRGYTF.

In its sample, this clone was seen once. The CDR3 DNA follows: TGTGCTAGTGGTTTGGTATCGGATACGCAGTATTTT. Translation: CASGLVSDTQYF. This chain uses TRBV12-5 with TRBJ2-3; D gene uncertain. The V end was cut by 0 bases, the J end by 6 bases, with 4 bases between. CDR3 length: 12 amino acids. Germline CDR1 is LGHNT and CDR2 is FRNRAP. The full variable domain, completed using reference TRBV12-5 and TRBJ2-3, is DARVTQTPRHKVTEMGQEVTMRCQPILGHNTVFWYRQTMMQGLELLAYFRNRAPLDDSGMPKDRFSAEMPDATLATLKIQPSEPRDSAVYFCASGLVSDTQYFGPGTRLTVL.

This clone came up a few times. The chain couples TRBV29-1 to TRBJ1-2, with unresolved D. The CDR3 loop spans 12 amino acids. Trimming pared 1 base from V and 10 bases from J, leaving 13 bases between. CDR1 SQVTM and CDR2 ANQGSEA come from the germline V gene. For the CDR3, the DNA is TGCAGCGTTGAAGTGCAGTCCCTGTACTACACCTTC. This sequence encodes CSVEVQSLYYTF.

This clone was observed a handful of times. The chain has TRBV28 and TRBJ2-3; unclear D gene. Trimming removed 4 bases at V and 4 bases at J, with 12 bases between. Germline V gene sequence: CDR1 MDHEN, CDR2 SYDVKM. This CDR3 contains 14 residues. The CDR3 region is CASSSHGSSDTQYF. Here the CDR3 DNA reads TGTGCCAGCAGTTCCCACGGGTCTTCAGATACGCAGTATTTT.

This clone appeared a few times. The germline gene is not matched at one end of the junction; a read error may be the cause. The rearrangement joins TRBV7-7 to TRBJ2-3; D is perhaps TRBD1 or TRBD2 (5 bases each). Germline-derived CDR1 and CDR2 are SSHAT and FNYEAQ (reference sequence). The CDR3 runs to 14 residues. The CDR3 DNA sequence: TGTGCTAGCAGCCTGCTGGGGGGCACAGATACGCAGTATTTT. It translates to CASSLLGGTDTQYF.

Points on this clone: A much larger clone sits a single nucleotide away, making a read error possible. The V gene is TRBV7-3, the J gene TRBJ1-2, with TRBD1 identical over 10 bases. There are 13 residues in the CDR3. Germline CDR1 SGHTA, CDR2 FQGTGA. V lost 5 bases to trimming and J lost 6 bases; unmatched junction nucleotides: 3. Here the CDR3 DNA reads TGTGCCAGCAGCCCGGGACAGGGGAATGGCTACACCTTC. Its translation: CASSPGQGNGYTF.

The table lists this clone with a few counts. This chain connects TRBV9 to TRBJ1-1; 8 nucleotides match TRBD1. The CDR3 is made up of 14 amino acids. CDR1 and CDR2 (germline): SGDLS, YYNGEE. The V gene end was trimmed by 4 bases and the J gene end by 5 bases; junction bases not matched to a gene: 7. The CDR3 DNA sequence: TGTGCCAGCAGCAACCAGGGGGCGCAAACTGAAGCTTTCTTT. The encoded protein is CASSNQGAQTEAFF. Full variable domain (remainder filled in from reference TRBV9 and TRBJ1-1): DSGVTQTPKHLITATGQRVTLRCSPRSGDLSVYWYQQSLDQGLQFLIQYYNGEERAKGNILERFSAQQFPDLHSELNLSSLELGDSALYFCASSNQGAQTEAFFGQGTRLTVV.